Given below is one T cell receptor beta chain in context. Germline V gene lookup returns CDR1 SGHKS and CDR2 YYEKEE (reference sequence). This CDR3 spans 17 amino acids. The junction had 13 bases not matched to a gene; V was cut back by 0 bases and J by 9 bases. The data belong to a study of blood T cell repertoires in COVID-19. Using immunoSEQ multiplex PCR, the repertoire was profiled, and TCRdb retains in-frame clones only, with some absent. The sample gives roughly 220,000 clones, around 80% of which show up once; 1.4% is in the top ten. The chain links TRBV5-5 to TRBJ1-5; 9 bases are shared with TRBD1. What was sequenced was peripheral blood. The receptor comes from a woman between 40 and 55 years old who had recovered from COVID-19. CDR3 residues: CASSLGGQGPPPWPQHF. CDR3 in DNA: TGTGCCAGCAGCTTGGGGGGACAGGGTCCCCCTCCATGGCCCCAGCATTTT.